The TCR beta chain described here comes from a study of T cell responses to AZD1222 COVID-19 vaccine. Profiling relied on immunoSEQ multiplex PCR, and the TCRdb table lists in-frame clones only, not all of them. The data show under 150,000 clones, approximately 88% seen once. This CDR3 contains 15 residues. V gave up 3 bases and J gave up 4 bases, with 16 bases separating them. CDR1 GTSNPN and CDR2 SVGIG come from the germline V gene (reference sequence). The chain joins TRBV30 to TRBJ1-3; perhaps TRBD1 as D (6 bases). This sequence was found in an adult in good health. Sequenced material: peripheral blood, taken on day 0 of AZD1222 vaccination. The CDR3 DNA is TGTGCCTGGAGGATGGACAGCTTTTTCGGAAACACCATATATTTT. Protein: CAWRMDSFFGNTIYF.